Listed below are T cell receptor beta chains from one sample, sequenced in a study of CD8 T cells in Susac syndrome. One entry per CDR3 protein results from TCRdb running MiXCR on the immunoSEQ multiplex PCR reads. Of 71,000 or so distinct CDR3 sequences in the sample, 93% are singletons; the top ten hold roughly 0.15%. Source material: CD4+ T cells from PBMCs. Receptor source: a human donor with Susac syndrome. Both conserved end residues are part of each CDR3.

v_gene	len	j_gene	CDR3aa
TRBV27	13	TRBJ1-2	CASGRQGAYGYTF
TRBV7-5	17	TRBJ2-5	CISVSEARGGGRETQYF
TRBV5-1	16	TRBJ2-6	CASSLDSGSGANVLTF
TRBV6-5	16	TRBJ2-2	CASSYSSTGGTGELFF
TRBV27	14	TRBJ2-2	CASSRTLNTGELFF
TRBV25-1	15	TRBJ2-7	CASSDKSLGAYEQYF
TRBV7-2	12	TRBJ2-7	CASSSGTLGQYF
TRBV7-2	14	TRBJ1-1	CASSLFQAVTEAFF
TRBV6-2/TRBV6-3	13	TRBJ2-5	CASSGEGQETQYF
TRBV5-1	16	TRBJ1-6	CASSLAPTGPNSPLHF
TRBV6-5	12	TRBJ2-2	CASSYSGGELFF
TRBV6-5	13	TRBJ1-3	CASSYEAGNTIYF
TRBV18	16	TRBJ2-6	CASSSVQASGANVLTF
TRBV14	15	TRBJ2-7	CASSQGSSQLYEQYF
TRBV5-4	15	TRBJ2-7	CASSSEVVGIYEQYF
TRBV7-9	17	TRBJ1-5	CASSFSPPGQGDQPQHF
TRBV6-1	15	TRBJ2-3	CASSVQGFRTDTQYF
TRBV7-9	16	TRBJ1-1	CASSPALLTANTEAFF
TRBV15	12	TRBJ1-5	CATSRGNQPQHF
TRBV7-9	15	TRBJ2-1	CASSLALGQYNEQFF
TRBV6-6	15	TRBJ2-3	CASSYIRTGTDTQYF
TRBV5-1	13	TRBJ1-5	CASSLSMDQPQHF
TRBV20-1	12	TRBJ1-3	CSARPSGNTIYF
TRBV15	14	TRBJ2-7	CATSQEAVPYEQYF
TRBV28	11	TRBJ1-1	CASGDRAEAFF
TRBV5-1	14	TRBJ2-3	CASTWENQLDTQYF
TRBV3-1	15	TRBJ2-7	CASSQEARQGNEQYF
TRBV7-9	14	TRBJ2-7	CASSLVGLSYEQYF
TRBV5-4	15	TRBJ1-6	CASSLTGDGNSPLHF
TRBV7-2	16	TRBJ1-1	CASSPRTGGGNTEAFF
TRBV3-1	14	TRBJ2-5	CASSQDGNWETQYF
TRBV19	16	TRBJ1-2	CASSILGQPPNYGYTF
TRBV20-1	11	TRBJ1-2	CSASDSHGYTF
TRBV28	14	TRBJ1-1	CASRTSLSNTEAFF
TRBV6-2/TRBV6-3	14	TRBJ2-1	CASSYNYRTSGQFF
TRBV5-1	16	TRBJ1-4	CASSGLTGSGREKLFF
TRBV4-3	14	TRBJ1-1	CASSQLTGDTEAFF
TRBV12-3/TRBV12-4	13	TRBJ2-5	CASSWDRGETQYF
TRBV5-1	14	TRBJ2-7	CASSLDWSSYEQYF
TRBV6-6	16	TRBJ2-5	CASSTQDRVGSETQYF
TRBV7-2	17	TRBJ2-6	CASSPDSLRSGANVLTF
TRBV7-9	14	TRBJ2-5	CASSFRDRKETQYF